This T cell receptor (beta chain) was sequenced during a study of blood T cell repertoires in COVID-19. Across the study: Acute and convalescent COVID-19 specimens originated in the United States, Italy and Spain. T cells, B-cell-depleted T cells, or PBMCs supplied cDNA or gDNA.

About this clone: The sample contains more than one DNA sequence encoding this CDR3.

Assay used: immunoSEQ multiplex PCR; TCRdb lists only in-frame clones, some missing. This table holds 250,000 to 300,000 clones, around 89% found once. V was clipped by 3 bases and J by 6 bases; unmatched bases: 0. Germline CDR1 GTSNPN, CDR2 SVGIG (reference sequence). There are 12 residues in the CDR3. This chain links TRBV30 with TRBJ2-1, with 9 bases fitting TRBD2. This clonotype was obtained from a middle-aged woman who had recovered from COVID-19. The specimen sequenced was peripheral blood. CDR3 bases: TGTGCCTGGAGGCGGGAGGGCAATGAGCAGTTCTTC. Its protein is CAWRREGNEQFF.